Listed here is a single T cell receptor beta chain. This sample stems from a study of blood T cell repertoires in COVID-19. About the research overall: Acute and convalescent COVID-19 samples came from the United States, Italy and Spain. T cells, B-cell-depleted T cells, or PBMCs provided the cDNA or gDNA that served as material.

CDR3 length equals 13 residues. V lost 5 bases to trimming and J lost 0 bases, with 8 bases between them. Measured with immunoSEQ multiplex PCR; TCRdb has only the in-frame clones, and not every one. The profile shows 250,000 or so clones, around 90% of them singletons. The receptor comes from a man older than 75 with acute or convalescent COVID-19. The sample was peripheral blood. The rearrangement links TRBV12-3 or TRBV12-4 to TRBJ2-7, with D possibly matching TRBD1 (5 bases). The CDR3 region has the DNA TGTGCCAGCAGTCCCGACAGCTCCTACGAGCAGTACTTC. Protein sequence: CASSPDSSYEQYF.